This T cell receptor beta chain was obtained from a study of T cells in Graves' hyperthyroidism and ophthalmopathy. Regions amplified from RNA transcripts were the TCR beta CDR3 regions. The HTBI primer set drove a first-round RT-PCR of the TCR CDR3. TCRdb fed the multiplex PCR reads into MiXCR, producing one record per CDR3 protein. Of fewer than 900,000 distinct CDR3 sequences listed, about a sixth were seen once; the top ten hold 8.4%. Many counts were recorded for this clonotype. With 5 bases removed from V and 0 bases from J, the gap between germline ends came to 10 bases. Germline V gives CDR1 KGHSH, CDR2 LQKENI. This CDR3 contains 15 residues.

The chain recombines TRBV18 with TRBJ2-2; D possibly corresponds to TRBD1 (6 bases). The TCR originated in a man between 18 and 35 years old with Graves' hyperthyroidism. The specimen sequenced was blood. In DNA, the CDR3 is TGTGCCAGCTCAACGGGACACCCGAACACCGGGGAGCTGTTTTTT. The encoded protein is CASSTGHPNTGELFF.